The 31 T cell receptor beta chains in this list originate from one sample, sequenced in a study of T-cell reconstitution after alpha-beta-depleted transplantation in children. Unique molecular identifiers were incorporated during preparation of the TCRbeta library. A single record per CDR3 protein comes from TCRdb applying MiXCR to the PCR reads. Found here are roughly 220,000 distinct CDR3 sequences, around 12% of them singletons; the top ten hold 2% to 3%. The sample consisted of PBMCs from the stem cell graft donor, taken from the stem cell graft. The receptors stem from a human donor who donated a stem cell graft to a child with acute lymphoblastic leukemia.

There are many counts of this clonotype. The chain couples TRBV7-2 to TRBJ2-7, with TRBD2 identical over 10 bases. The germline V gene encodes CDR1 SGHTA and CDR2 FQGNSA. The CDR3 has 17 amino acids. Losses at the gene ends were 2 bases for V and 2 bases for J; bases not matched to a gene: 9. CDR3 loop: CASSLPSSGSFPYEQYF. CDR3 DNA sequence: TGTGCCAGCAGCTTACCCTCTAGCGGGAGTTTTCCCTACGAGCAGTACTTC.

This clonotype appeared many times. This chain uses TRBV20-1 with TRBJ1-5; possibly TRBD1 for D (6 bases). CDR1 DFQATT and CDR2 SNEGSKA come from the germline V gene (reference sequence). This CDR3 has 14 amino acids. Trimming took off 3 bases at V and 5 bases at J, with 14 bases between the two ends. In DNA, the CDR3 is TGCAGTGCTAGCCGGGGGGCGTCGGATCAGCCCCAGCATTTT. Its translation is CSASRGASDQPQHF.

This clonotype was observed at least ten times. This chain uses TRBV12-3 or TRBV12-4 with TRBJ2-3, with D perhaps TRBD1 (7 bases). The CDR3 totals 13 residues. V lost 3 bases to trimming and J lost 6 bases, with 10 bases between them. CDR3 protein: CASSFRGADTQYF. The CDR3 nucleotides are TGTGCCAGCAGTTTCAGGGGGGCGGATACGCAGTATTTT.

This clonotype was counted ten times or more. The genes are TRBV6-1 and TRBJ2-2; D might be TRBD2 (6 bases). CDR1 and CDR2 from the germline V gene are MNHNS and SASEGT. Trimming cost V 8 bases and J 6 bases, with 19 bases left between them. The CDR3 runs to 15 residues. CDR3 coding DNA: TGTGCCAGCCACCGGGAGATTAATCTGGCCGGGGAGCTGTTTTTT. Its protein is CASHREINLAGELFF.

This clonotype was observed at least ten times. The V and J genes are TRBV7-2 and TRBJ2-7; TRBD1 or TRBD2 may be the D gene (5 bases each). The CDR3 is 17 amino acids. V shed 5 bases and J shed 7 bases, with 27 bases lying between them. The germline gives CDR1 SGHTA, CDR2 FQGNSA. The CDR3 loop reads CASSQVFRQGDGEEQYF. As DNA, the CDR3 is TGTGCCAGCAGCCAAGTGTTTAGGCAGGGAGATGGGGAAGAGCAGTACTTC.

This clonotype turned up a few times. The chain employs TRBV21-1 and TRBJ2-4; TRBD2, the table's D call, lacks a check against the DNA. TRBV21-1 counts as a pseudogene. This CDR3 is 18 amino acids long. CDR3 sequence: CASSKVGTSGKAKNIQYF. CDR3 DNA: TGTGCCAGCAGCAAAGTGGGGACTAGCGGGAAGGCCAAAAACATTCAGTACTTC.

This clonotype was observed a few times. The J gene is TRBJ1-2, the V gene TRBV27, with D tentatively TRBD1 (6 bases). With 7 bases removed from V and 0 bases from J, the gap between germline ends came to 15 bases. This CDR3 region has 15 residues. Germline lookup yields CDR1 MNHEY and CDR2 SMNVEV (reference sequence). The CDR3 DNA reads TGTGCCAGCACCCCGAGGGGGACGGCTAACTATGGCTACACCTTC. This codes for CASTPRGTANYGYTF.

This clonotype was detected ten times or more. This rearrangement joins TRBV7-2 to TRBJ2-7; TRBD2 matches 9 bases. The CDR3 sequence is 14 residues long. With 3 bases clipped from V and 3 bases from J, the junction kept 3 bases outside the gene matches. The V gene's germline CDR1 is SGHTA and CDR2 FQGNSA. CDR3 in DNA: TGTGCCAGCAGCTTGACTAGCGGCCACTACGAGCAGTACTTC. Protein product: CASSLTSGHYEQYF. Variable domain in full (rest from reference TRBV7-2 and TRBJ2-7): GAGVSQSPSNKVTEKGKDVELRCDPISGHTALYWYRQSLGQGLEFLIYFQGNSAPDKSGLPSDRFSAERTGGSVSTLTIQRTQQEDSAVYLCASSLTSGHYEQYFGPGTRLTVT.

Details on this clonotype: A much bigger clone sits one base away, suggesting this may be a read error. The rearrangement links TRBV12-3 or TRBV12-4 to TRBJ1-1; D unclear. This CDR3 has 14 amino acids. The V end lost 6 bases, the J end lost 1 base, and 12 bases lay between the germline ends. CDR3 residues: CASRMDFSNTEAFF. DNA for the CDR3: TGTGCCAGCAGGATGGACTTTTCGAACACTGAAGCTTTCTTT.

This clonotype was seen repeatedly, ten times or more. The chain links TRBV12-5 to TRBJ1-1; D is possibly TRBD1 (5 bases). This CDR3 contains 16 residues. Germline lookup yields CDR1 LGHNT and CDR2 FRNRAP. The germline V and J ends were trimmed by 2 bases and 4 bases, with 17 bases remaining between them. The CDR3 protein is CASGLSYTDRPTEAFF. DNA for the CDR3: TGTGCTAGTGGTTTGTCCTACACCGACAGACCCACTGAAGCTTTCTTT. The full variable domain, completed using reference TRBV12-5 and TRBJ1-1, is DARVTQTPRHKVTEMGQEVTMRCQPILGHNTVFWYRQTMMQGLELLAYFRNRAPLDDSGMPKDRFSAEMPDATLATLKIQPSEPRDSAVYFCASGLSYTDRPTEAFFGQGTRLTVV.

Points on this clonotype: A much bigger clone sits one base away, suggesting this may be a read error. The chain is built from TRBV5-6 and TRBJ2-5; 8 bases fit TRBD2. The CDR3 is 18 amino acids. J was trimmed by 3 bases and V by 4 bases; bases with no gene match: 17. Germline V lookup: CDR1 SGHDT, CDR2 YYEEEE. This CDR3 reads CASSPGSGGLRGEETQYF. As DNA, the CDR3 is TGTGCCAGCAGCCCGGGCAGCGGGGGACTACGCGGGGAAGAGACCCAGTACTTC.

Of note for this clonotype: One base away lies a much larger clone, so this may be a sequencing read error. V and J are TRBV7-2 and TRBJ2-1; 7 bases agree with TRBD2. Germline values: CDR1 SGHTA, CDR2 FQGNSA. This CDR3 comprises 14 residues. CDR3 sequence reads: CASRLGGSVNEQFF. For the CDR3, the DNA is TGTGCCAGCAGATTAGGCGGGAGTGTAAATGAGCAGTTCTTC.

This clonotype was seen many times. This chain uses TRBV27 with TRBJ1-5, with D tentatively TRBD1 (6 bases). Germline CDR1 MNHEY, CDR2 SMNVEV (reference sequence). V dropped 4 bases and J dropped 4 bases, with 11 bases sitting between them. The CDR3 contains 14 residues. The CDR3 loop reads CASSSITGNQPQHF. CDR3 in DNA: TGTGCCAGCAGTTCAATAACAGGGAATCAGCCCCAGCATTTT.

Regarding this clonotype: At one of its ends the junction is not consistent with the germline gene, which may arise from a read error. The chain couples TRBV7-2 to TRBJ2-7; 8 bases align to TRBD1. This CDR3 is built from 15 residues. Per germline, CDR1 SGHTA and CDR2 FQGNSA. This chain's CDR3 is CASGLTYRGFYEQYF. DNA for the CDR3: TGTGCCAGCGGCTTAACATACAGGGGGTTCTACGAGCAGTACTTC. The variable domain in full, with the rest retrieved from reference TRBV7-2 and TRBJ2-7, is GAGVSQSPSNKVTEKGKDVELRCDPISGHTALYWYRQSLGQGLEFLIYFQGNSAPDKSGLPSDRFSAERTGGSVSTLTIQRTQQEDSAVYLCASGLTYRGFYEQYFGPGTRLTVT.

This clonotype occurred many times. The chain is built from TRBV7-2 and TRBJ2-1; the D is unclear. Germline V gives CDR1 SGHTA, CDR2 FQGNSA. The CDR3 has 13 amino acids. Trimming pared 3 bases from V and 5 bases from J, leaving 8 bases between. CDR3 nucleotide sequence: TGTGCCAGCAGCTTCATGCGGAACAATGAGCAGTTCTTC. Residues: CASSFMRNNEQFF.

This clonotype came up a few times. The chain combines TRBV20-1 with TRBJ2-7; D may match TRBD1 or TRBD2 (5 bases each). Trimming removed 6 bases at V and 3 bases at J, with 15 bases between. Germline V gene data show CDR1 as DFQATT and CDR2 as SNEGSKA (reference sequence). This CDR3 is built from 13 residues. In DNA form, the CDR3 reads TGCAGTGCAGTCTCCGGGGCTGGCTACGAGCAGTACTTC. It specifies CSAVSGAGYEQYF.

This clonotype was counted many times. The chain joins TRBV20-1 to TRBJ2-3; 10 positions agree with TRBD1. This CDR3 has 17 residues. Germline V lookup: CDR1 DFQATT, CDR2 SNEGSKA (reference sequence). Trimming took 3 bases from V and 0 from J; bases not matched to a gene: 9. The CDR3 protein is CSASGGTGAHSTDTQYF. The CDR3 nucleotides read TGCAGTGCTAGCGGTGGGACAGGGGCCCATAGCACAGATACGCAGTATTTT.

In this sample, this clonotype turned up many times. The chain recombines TRBV7-2 with TRBJ2-3; tentatively, D is TRBD1 (5 bases). Germline V gene data show CDR1 as SGHTA and CDR2 as FQGNSA. The length of the CDR3 is 11 residues. V lost 7 bases to trimming and J lost 8 bases, with 10 bases between them. The CDR3 loop reads CASTEGVTQYF. CDR3 DNA sequence: TGTGCCAGCACCGAAGGGGTTACGCAGTATTTT.

In this sample, this clonotype turned up a few times. The genes are TRBV12-3 or TRBV12-4 and TRBJ1-1, with D possibly being TRBD1 (5 bases). The ends were cut back, 3 bases at V and 3 bases at J, with 23 bases in the middle. This CDR3 spans 18 amino acids. CDR3 nucleotide sequence: TGTGCCAGCAGTTTGGGGCCCCTCCCGGGAGCAGTGTACACTGAAGCTTTCTTT. This encodes CASSLGPLPGAVYTEAFF.

This clonotype was detected ten times or more. The chain joins TRBV20-1 to TRBJ2-3; tentatively, D is TRBD1 or TRBD2 (5 bases each). V lost 0 bases and J 2 bases, leaving 21 bases between the germline ends. Germline assignment: CDR1 DFQATT and CDR2 SNEGSKA (reference sequence). The CDR3 consists of 18 residues. The DNA of the CDR3 is TGCAGTGCTAGAGATTATCTAATGGGGGACGGCCCCACAGATACGCAGTATTTT. This codes for CSARDYLMGDGPTDTQYF.

The chain carries TRBV9 and TRBJ1-2, with D maybe TRBD1 (6 bases). The germline V gene has CDR1 SGDLS and CDR2 YYNGEE. V was pared by 0 bases and J by 3 bases, with 9 bases between. The CDR3 runs 14 residues. CDR3 loop: CASSVERGDYGYTF. The CDR3 DNA sequence: TGTGCCAGCAGCGTAGAGAGGGGGGACTATGGCTACACCTTC. Based on the CDR3 plus reference TRBV9 and TRBJ1-2, the full variable domain is DSGVTQTPKHLITATGQRVTLRCSPRSGDLSVYWYQQSLDQGLQFLIQYYNGEERAKGNILERFSAQQFPDLHSELNLSSLELGDSALYFCASSVERGDYGYTFGSGTRLTVV.

The gene calls are TRBV20-1 and TRBJ1-1; 8 bases match TRBD1. The CDR3 runs 16 residues. V was pared by 1 base and J by 2 bases, with 9 bases of the junction left unmatched. Germline V CDR1 and CDR2: DFQATT, SNEGSKA (reference sequence). The CDR3 is CSARAPRTGRNTEAFF. DNA of the CDR3: TGCAGTGCTAGAGCCCCGCGGACAGGGAGAAACACTGAAGCTTTCTTT.

The rearrangement uses TRBV6-2 or TRBV6-3 and TRBJ2-4; D is unclear. Deletions cut 6 bases from V and 15 bases from J, with 18 bases between. Germline-derived CDR1 and CDR2 are MNHEY and SVGEGT. This CDR3 has 12 residues. The CDR3 protein is CASRTSSLGPYF. Here the CDR3 DNA reads TGTGCCAGCAGGACCTCGAGCCTCGGTCCGTACTTC.

This clonotype was counted many times. V gene TRBV10-3 combines with J gene TRBJ2-1; TRBD2 matches at 8 bases. After removal of 3 bases from V and 10 bases from J, the junction contained 8 bases not matched to a gene. Germline V CDR1 and CDR2: ENHRY, SYGVKD. The CDR3 sequence is 14 residues long. CDR3 sequence: CAISDEREWEEQFF. The CDR3 coding sequence is TGTGCCATCAGTGATGAGCGGGAGTGGGAAGAGCAGTTCTTC.

This clonotype was detected ten times or more. The V gene is TRBV28, the J gene TRBJ1-6; D possibly corresponds to TRBD1 (5 bases). Germline V gene sequence: CDR1 MDHEN, CDR2 SYDVKM. The CDR3 length is 16 residues. The V end lost 1 base, the J end lost 6 bases, and 13 bases lay between the germline ends. The CDR3 DNA reads TGTGCCAGCAGTTTATTGGGGGGTGGTTTTAATTCACCCCTCCACTTT. Its translation is CASSLLGGGFNSPLHF. The full variable domain, with the rest looked up from reference TRBV28 and TRBJ1-6, is DVKVTQSSRYLVKRTGEKVFLECVQDMDHENMFWYRQDPGLGLRLIYFSYDVKMKEKGDIPEGYSVSREKKERFSLILESASTNQTSMYLCASSLLGGGFNSPLHFGNGTRLTVT.

This clonotype appeared many times. This chain joins TRBV20-1 and TRBJ2-7, with 11 bases fitting TRBD2. This CDR3 contains 18 residues. V trimming: 2 bases; J trimming: 3 bases; junction bases outside the gene matches: 15. Germline values: CDR1 DFQATT, CDR2 SNEGSKA (reference sequence). This chain's CDR3 is CSARRAYSGGVRDYEQYF. Here the CDR3 DNA reads TGCAGTGCTAGACGCGCATATAGCGGGGGGGTAAGGGACTACGAGCAGTACTTC.

This chain uses TRBV12-3 or TRBV12-4 with TRBJ2-5; no clear D gene. This CDR3 region has 11 residues. V was cut by 6 bases and J by 7 bases, with 9 bases left in between. This chain's CDR3 is CASSLAATQYF. CDR3 coding DNA: TGTGCCAGCAGCCTCGCGGCGACCCAGTACTTC.

This clonotype was counted many times. The chain recombines TRBV12-3 or TRBV12-4 with TRBJ2-6, with no clear D. There are 20 residues in the CDR3. V dropped 6 bases and J dropped 0 bases, with 24 bases sitting between them. CDR3 sequence reads: CASSAPRTHQLISGANVLTF. CDR3 nucleotides: TGTGCCAGCAGCGCCCCCAGAACACATCAACTAATCTCTGGGGCCAACGTCCTGACTTTC.

The genes are TRBV7-9 and TRBJ2-1, with a weak D call TRBD1 (6 bases). Between the trimmed V and J ends, which lost 1 base and 10 bases, there was a span of 8 bases. Germline V gene lookup returns CDR1 SEHNR and CDR2 FQNEAQ (reference sequence). This CDR3 region has 12 residues. CDR3 sequence (DNA): TGTGCCAGCAGCTTAGGTACAGGGGAGCAGTTCTTC. The encoded protein is CASSLGTGEQFF.

This clonotype was found many times. The J gene is TRBJ2-5, the V gene TRBV7-2; perhaps TRBD2 as D (5 bases). This CDR3 has 16 amino acids. Trimming shortened V by 3 bases and J by 1 base, and 15 bases separated the two germline ends. Per germline, CDR1 SGHTA and CDR2 FQGNSA. The CDR3 spells CASSFSSTSPQETQYF. The CDR3 nucleotides read TGTGCCAGCAGCTTCTCTAGCACCAGCCCCCAAGAGACCCAGTACTTC.

The chain is built from TRBV5-1 and TRBJ2-5; D uncertain. V lost 3 bases to trimming and J lost 4 bases, with 13 bases between them. Germline CDR1 and CDR2: SGHRS and YFSETQ. The CDR3 has 14 residues. The CDR3 is CASSYRISRETQYF. The CDR3 DNA reads as TGCGCCAGCAGCTACCGGATCAGCCGAGAGACCCAGTACTTC.